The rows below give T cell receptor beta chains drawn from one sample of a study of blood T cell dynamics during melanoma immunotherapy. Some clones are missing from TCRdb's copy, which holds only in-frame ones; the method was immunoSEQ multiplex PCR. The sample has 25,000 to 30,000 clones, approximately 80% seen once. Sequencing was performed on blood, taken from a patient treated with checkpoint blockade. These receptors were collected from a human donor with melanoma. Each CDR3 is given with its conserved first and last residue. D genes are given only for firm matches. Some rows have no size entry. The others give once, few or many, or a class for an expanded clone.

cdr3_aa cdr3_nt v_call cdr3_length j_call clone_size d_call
CASSPVNRPLHF TGTGCCAGTAGTCCCGTCAATCGTCCCCTCCACTTT TRBV19 12 TRBJ1-6 . .
CASSLGAGPYEQYF TGTGCCAGCAGCTTAGGTGCAGGTCCCTACGAGCAGTACTTC TRBV7-9 14 TRBJ2-7 . .
CASSPGTQNTGELFF TGTGCCAGCTCACCGGGGACTCAGAACACCGGGGAGCTGTTTTTT TRBV18 15 TRBJ2-2 . .
CAISGVFGPRGEQYF TGTGCCATCAGTGGGGTCTTCGGACCCCGAGGCGAGCAGTACTTC TRBV10-3 15 TRBJ2-7 once .
CASSFRESEQYF TGTGCCAGCAGCTTCAGAGAAAGCGAGCAGTACTTC TRBV7-9 12 TRBJ2-7 few .
CASSRDGNYGYTF TGTGCCAGCAGCCGTGACGGGAACTATGGCTACACCTTC TRBV6-5 13 TRBJ1-2 . .
CASSPSRDSEQFF TGTGCCAGCAGCCCGTCTCGGGACAGCGAGCAGTTCTTC TRBV4-2 13 TRBJ2-1 once TRBD1
CASSLALADNQETQYF TGCGCCAGCAGCTTGGCCCTAGCGGATAACCAAGAGACCCAGTACTTC TRBV5-1 16 TRBJ2-5 . TRBD2
CASSVGGRRLSPYNEQFF TGTGCCAGCAGCGTAGGGGGTCGTCGACTATCTCCCTACAATGAGCAGTTCTTC TRBV9 18 TRBJ2-1 . .
CASSQGSNQPQHF TGTGCCAGTAGTCAGGGGAGCAATCAGCCCCAGCATTTT TRBV19 13 TRBJ1-5 few .